A selection of T cell receptor beta chains follows, all from one sample in a study of OX40 agonist ivuxolimab in advanced cancers. The table came from immunoSEQ multiplex PCR; TCRdb's copy has only in-frame clones and leaves some out. Among about 72,000 clones, around 89% were seen once, and the ten largest hold under 1%. The specimen comprised CD4+ or CD8+ T cells sorted from blood, sampled in a trial of the OX40 agonist ivuxolimab. The source of these receptors is an adult with an advanced solid tumor such as melanoma, head and neck, liver or kidney cancer. Both conserved end residues are part of each CDR3. The D gene is left open where the match is weak. A row's size may be missing; if present it is once, few, many or a size class.

CDR3 length	clone size	J gene	V gene	D gene	CDR3 protein	CDR3 DNA
14	.	TRBJ1-1	TRBV5-6	.	CASSFGRENTEAFF	TGTGCCAGCAGCTTTGGGCGGGAGAACACTGAAGCTTTCTTT
14	.	TRBJ2-7	TRBV5-1	TRBD1	CASSQGQGSYEQYF	TGCGCCAGCAGTCAGGGACAGGGCTCCTACGAGCAGTACTTC
13	.	TRBJ1-2	TRBV7-3	.	CASSSDSGVGYTF	TGTGCCAGCAGCTCAGACTCAGGGGTCGGCTACACCTTC
14	.	TRBJ1-2	TRBV7-9	.	CASSPPSNSHGYTF	TGTGCCAGCAGCCCCCCCTCAAATTCCCATGGCTACACCTTC
12	.	TRBJ2-1	TRBV7-3	.	CASSHKGNEQFF	TGTGCCAGCAGTCATAAGGGCAATGAGCAGTTCTTC
14	.	TRBJ1-6	TRBV5-6	.	CASSLGQYNSPLHF	TGTGCCAGCAGCTTGGGACAGTATAATTCACCCCTCCACTTT
15	once	TRBJ1-4	TRBV15	.	CATSRDRQRGAKLFF	TGTGCCACCAGCAGAGATCGACAGAGGGGTGCAAAACTGTTTTTT
13	once	TRBJ1-1	TRBV14	.	CASSQTPGTEAFF	TGTGCCAGCAGCCAAACCCCGGGCACTGAAGCTTTCTTT
14	.	TRBJ1-3	TRBV25-1	.	CASRGLSSGNTIYF	TGTGCCAGTAGGGGCCTCTCCTCTGGAAACACCATATATTTT
14	.	TRBJ2-4	TRBV7-8	.	CASSFGSPAGIQYF	TGTGCCAGCAGCTTCGGGTCACCTGCGGGCATTCAGTACTTC
13	.	TRBJ2-7	TRBV6-5	TRBD2	CASGTRGVPRQYF	TGTGCCAGCGGGACGCGGGGGGTCCCTAGGCAGTACTTC
16	.	TRBJ1-5	TRBV5-1	TRBD1	CASRPTTGGSNQPQHF	TGCGCCAGCAGGCCCACGACAGGGGGTAGCAATCAGCCCCAGCATTTT
14	.	TRBJ2-3	TRBV19	TRBD1	CASSTRQGTDTQYF	TGTGCCAGTAGTACCAGACAGGGAACAGATACGCAGTATTTT
13	.	TRBJ2-2	TRBV2	.	CASGTSNTGELFF	TGTGCCAGCGGCACCTCGAACACCGGGGAGCTGTTTTTT
13	once	TRBJ1-1	TRBV6-5	TRBD1	CASCSGDSREAFF	TGTGCCAGCTGCTCAGGGGACAGCCGGGAAGCTTTCTTT
14	.	TRBJ1-2	TRBV6-5	TRBD1	CASSYSRQGNGYTF	TGTGCCAGCAGTTACTCTCGACAGGGAAATGGCTACACCTTC
13	once	TRBJ1-5	TRBV30	TRBD1	CAWSPGGNQPQHF	TGTGCCTGGAGTCCAGGGGGAAATCAGCCCCAGCATTTT
13	.	TRBJ2-5	TRBV7-6	.	CASSMGRQETQYF	TGTGCCAGCAGCATGGGACGACAGGAGACCCAGTACTTC
14	.	TRBJ2-7	TRBV6-1	.	CASWTTGLTYEQYF	TGTGCCAGCTGGACCACAGGGCTGACCTACGAGCAGTACTTC
14	.	TRBJ2-7	TRBV11-3	TRBD1	CASSTGTGSSEQYF	TGTGCCAGCAGCACCGGGACAGGGTCTTCCGAGCAGTACTTC
14	.	TRBJ2-5	TRBV28	.	CASSLGSPQETQYF	TGTGCCAGCAGTTTGGGTTCACCGCAAGAGACCCAGTACTTC
16	few	TRBJ2-2	TRBV4-1	.	CASSQDQSGFTGELFF	TGCGCCAGCAGCCAAGATCAGTCGGGTTTCACCGGGGAGCTGTTTTTT
16	.	TRBJ2-7	TRBV11-2	.	CASSSEVRARAYEQYF	TGTGCCAGCAGCTCCGAGGTCAGGGCCCGTGCCTACGAGCAGTACTTC
15	.	TRBJ1-1	TRBV7-8	.	CASSFRQGWGTEAFF	TGTGCCAGCAGCTTCCGGCAGGGCTGGGGCACTGAAGCTTTCTTT
11	.	TRBJ2-5	TRBV20-1	TRBD1	CSTGVQETQYF	TGCAGTACAGGGGTCCAAGAGACCCAGTACTTC
16	.	TRBJ2-7	TRBV5-4	TRBD1	CASSPGGTGGVNEQYF	TGTGCCAGCAGCCCTGGGGGGACAGGGGGTGTTAACGAGCAGTACTTC
15	.	TRBJ2-7	TRBV6-5	.	CASSYSAGVSLEQYF	TGTGCCAGCAGTTACTCGGCGGGTGTTTCATTGGAGCAGTACTTC
13	once	TRBJ1-2	TRBV6-5	.	CASSYLQEVGYTF	TGTGCCAGCAGTTACCTTCAGGAGGTGGGCTACACCTTC
15	.	TRBJ2-1	TRBV5-1	.	CASSLTSSSYNEQFF	TGCGCCAGCAGCTTGACTAGCTCCTCCTACAATGAGCAGTTCTTC
13	few	TRBJ1-1	TRBV30	.	CAWRLTQNTEAFF	TGTGCCTGGAGATTAACACAGAACACTGAAGCTTTCTTT
14	.	TRBJ2-7	TRBV10-3	TRBD1	CAISSGTVGREQYF	TGTGCCATCAGCTCCGGGACAGTGGGCCGGGAGCAGTACTTC
13	.	TRBJ1-1	TRBV30	TRBD1	CAWRPGQGTEAFF	TGTGCCTGGAGACCAGGACAGGGCACTGAAGCTTTCTTT
14	.	TRBJ1-4	TRBV6-1	.	CASSEGYTNEKLFF	TGTGCCAGCAGTGAAGGGTACACAAATGAAAAACTGTTTTTT
14	.	TRBJ1-1	TRBV19	.	CASGPGWKDTEAFF	TGTGCCAGTGGACCCGGGTGGAAGGACACTGAAGCTTTCTTT
18	.	TRBJ2-5	TRBV5-1	TRBD2	CASSLGLAGGKQQETQYF	TGCGCCAGCAGCTTAGGACTAGCGGGAGGCAAACAACAAGAGACCCAGTACTTC
13	.	TRBJ2-1	TRBV5-1	TRBD2	CASREAGDNEQFF	TGCGCCAGCAGGGAGGCGGGGGACAATGAGCAGTTCTTC
12	.	TRBJ2-3	TRBV10-1	.	CASSLSTDTQYF	TGCGCCAGCAGTCTAAGCACAGATACGCAGTATTTT
13	.	TRBJ2-1	TRBV10-3	.	CAISEATYNEQFF	TGTGCCATCAGTGAGGCCACATACAATGAGCAGTTCTTC
14	.	TRBJ1-1	TRBV6-1	TRBD1	CASRVDRVNTEAFF	TGTGCCAGCAGGGTAGACAGGGTGAACACTGAAGCTTTCTTT
15	.	TRBJ1-5	TRBV15	.	CATSRDSAKYQPQHF	TGTGCCACCAGCAGAGATTCGGCCAAGTATCAGCCCCAGCATTTT
20	.	TRBJ1-2	TRBV2	TRBD1	CASSEILQVGQANPWRGYTF	TGTGCCAGCAGTGAGATCTTACAAGTGGGACAGGCAAACCCCTGGAGGGGCTACACCTTC
13	.	TRBJ2-7	TRBV5-1	TRBD1	CASSRDRGYEQYF	TGCGCCAGCAGCCGGGACAGGGGCTACGAGCAGTACTTC
14	.	TRBJ1-4	TRBV7-9	.	CASSLGGMGEKLFF	TGTGCCAGCAGCTTAGGGGGGATGGGTGAAAAACTGTTTTTT
16	few	TRBJ1-1	TRBV25-1	TRBD1	CASSEYEGQGFTEAFF	TGTGCCAGCAGTGAATACGAAGGACAGGGGTTCACTGAAGCTTTCTTT
15	.	TRBJ2-7	TRBV7-9	TRBD2	CASSLEGGRGYEQYF	TGTGCCAGCAGCTTAGAAGGCGGGAGGGGATACGAGCAGTACTTC
13	.	TRBJ1-5	TRBV4-1	.	CASSQIVNQPQHF	TGCGCCAGCAGCCAAATAGTAAATCAGCCCCAGCATTTT
16	once	TRBJ1-2	TRBV11-1	.	CASSLAGRAPNYGYTF	TGTGCCAGCAGCTTAGCGGGCAGGGCTCCAAACTATGGCTACACCTTC
13	.	TRBJ2-5	TRBV2	.	CASMPAVWETQYF	TGTGCCAGCATGCCAGCAGTGTGGGAGACCCAGTACTTC
13	.	TRBJ1-2	TRBV6-4	TRBD1	CASSDNRGYGYTF	TGTGCCAGCAGTGATAACAGGGGCTATGGCTACACCTTC
14	.	TRBJ1-1	TRBV5-1	.	CASSLRGGNTEAFF	TGCGCCAGCAGCTTACGTGGAGGGAACACTGAAGCTTTCTTT
13	.	TRBJ2-1	TRBV15	TRBD1	CATSREQGYEQFF	TGTGCCACCAGCAGGGAACAGGGGTATGAGCAGTTCTTC
13	.	TRBJ1-5	TRBV30	.	CAWSDAGLQPQHF	TGTGCCTGGAGTGATGCAGGGCTACAGCCCCAGCATTTT
14	.	TRBJ2-5	TRBV6-5	TRBD1	CASRRQGGRETQYF	TGTGCCAGCAGACGACAGGGGGGCAGGGAGACCCAGTACTTC
13	once	TRBJ1-2	TRBV29-1	.	CSVDPTGDYGYTF	TGCAGCGTTGACCCGACAGGAGACTATGGCTACACCTTC
15	.	TRBJ1-2	TRBV2	TRBD1	CASSELGQANYGYTF	TGTGCCAGCAGCGAACTGGGACAGGCAAACTATGGCTACACCTTC